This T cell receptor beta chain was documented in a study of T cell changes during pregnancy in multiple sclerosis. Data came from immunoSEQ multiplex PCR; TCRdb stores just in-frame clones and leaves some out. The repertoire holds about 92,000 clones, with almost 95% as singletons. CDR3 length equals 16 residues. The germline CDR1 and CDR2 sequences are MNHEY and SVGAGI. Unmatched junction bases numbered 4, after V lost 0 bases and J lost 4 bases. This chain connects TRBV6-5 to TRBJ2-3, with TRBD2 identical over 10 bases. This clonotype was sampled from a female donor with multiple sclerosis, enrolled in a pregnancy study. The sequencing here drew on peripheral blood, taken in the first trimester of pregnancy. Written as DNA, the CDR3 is TGTGCCAGCAGTTACTCGGCTAGCGGGAGTGCAGATACGCAGTATTTT. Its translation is CASSYSASGSADTQYF.